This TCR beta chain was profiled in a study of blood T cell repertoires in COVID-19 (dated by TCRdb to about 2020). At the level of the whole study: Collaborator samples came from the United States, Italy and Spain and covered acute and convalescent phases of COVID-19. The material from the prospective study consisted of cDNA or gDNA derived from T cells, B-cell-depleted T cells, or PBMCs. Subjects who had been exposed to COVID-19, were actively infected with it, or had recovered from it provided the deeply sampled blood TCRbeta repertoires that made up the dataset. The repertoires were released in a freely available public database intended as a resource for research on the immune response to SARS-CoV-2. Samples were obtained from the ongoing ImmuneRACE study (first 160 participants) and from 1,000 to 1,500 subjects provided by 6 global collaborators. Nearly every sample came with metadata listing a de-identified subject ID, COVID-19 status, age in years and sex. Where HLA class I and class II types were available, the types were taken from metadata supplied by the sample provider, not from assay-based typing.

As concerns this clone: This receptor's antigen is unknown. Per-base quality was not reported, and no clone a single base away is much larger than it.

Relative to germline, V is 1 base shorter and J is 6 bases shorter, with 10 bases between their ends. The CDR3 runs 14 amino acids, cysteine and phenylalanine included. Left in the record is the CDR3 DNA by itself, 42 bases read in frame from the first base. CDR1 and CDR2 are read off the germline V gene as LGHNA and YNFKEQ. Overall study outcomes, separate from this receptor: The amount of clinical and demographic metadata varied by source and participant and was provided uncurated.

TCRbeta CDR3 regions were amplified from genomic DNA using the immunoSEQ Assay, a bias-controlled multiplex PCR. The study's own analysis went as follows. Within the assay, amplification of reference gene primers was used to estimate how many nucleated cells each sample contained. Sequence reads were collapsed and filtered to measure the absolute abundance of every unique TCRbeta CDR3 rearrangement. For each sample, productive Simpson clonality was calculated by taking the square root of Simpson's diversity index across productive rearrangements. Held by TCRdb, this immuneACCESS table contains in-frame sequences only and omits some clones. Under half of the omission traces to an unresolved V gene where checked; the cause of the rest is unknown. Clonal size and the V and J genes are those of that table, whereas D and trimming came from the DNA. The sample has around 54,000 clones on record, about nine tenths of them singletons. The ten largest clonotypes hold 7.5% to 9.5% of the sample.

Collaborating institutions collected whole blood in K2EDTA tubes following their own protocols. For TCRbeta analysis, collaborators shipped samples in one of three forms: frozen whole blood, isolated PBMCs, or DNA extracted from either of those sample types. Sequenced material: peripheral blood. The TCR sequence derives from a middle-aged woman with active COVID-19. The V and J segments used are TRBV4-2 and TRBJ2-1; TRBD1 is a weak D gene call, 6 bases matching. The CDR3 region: CASSQGGLRNEQFF. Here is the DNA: TGTGCCAGCAGCCAAGGGGGGCTTCGCAATGAGCAGTTCTTC.